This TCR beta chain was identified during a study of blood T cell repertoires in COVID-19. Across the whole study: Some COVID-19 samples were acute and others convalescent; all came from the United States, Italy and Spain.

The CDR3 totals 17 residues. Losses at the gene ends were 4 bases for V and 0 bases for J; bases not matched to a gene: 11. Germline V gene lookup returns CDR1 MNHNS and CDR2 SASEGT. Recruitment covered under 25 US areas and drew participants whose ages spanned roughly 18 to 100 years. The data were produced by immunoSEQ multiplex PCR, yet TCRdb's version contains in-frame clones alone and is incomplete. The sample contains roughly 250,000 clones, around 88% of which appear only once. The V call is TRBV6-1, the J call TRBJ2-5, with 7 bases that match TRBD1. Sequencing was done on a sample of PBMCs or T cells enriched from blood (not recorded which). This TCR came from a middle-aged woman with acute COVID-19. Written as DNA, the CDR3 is TGTGCCAGCAGTGCACCCCACTCGGGACAGTACCAAGAGACCCAGTACTTC. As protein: CASSAPHSGQYQETQYF.